The clone carrying this TCR beta chain showed up just once. Libraries were prepared by immunoSEQ multiplex PCR; TCRdb keeps only in-frame clonotypes and omits some of them. The table shows roughly 500,000 clones, with around nine tenths occurring only once. Participant age was roughly 18 to 90 years, and participants resided in roughly 25 US areas. Assignments of participants to cohorts depended upon their own reported clinical history. The recovered donors of Cohort 3 showed two negative PCRs, clearance, or symptom resolution. This entry is derived from a study of blood T cell repertoires in COVID-19. Overall study context: COVID-19 samples collected from the United States, Italy and Spain covered acute and convalescent phases.

Trimming pared 3 bases from V and 1 base from J, leaving 23 bases between. Germline CDR1 SGHNT, CDR2 YYREEE (reference sequence). The CDR3 is 20 residues long. The sample consisted of PBMCs or T cells enriched from blood (not recorded which). This TCR was recovered from a woman aged 35 to 49 who had recovered from COVID-19. The rearrangement joins TRBV5-4 to TRBJ2-6; weak D call: TRBD1 (6 bases). The CDR3 DNA is TGTGCCAGCAGCTACGAATACGCACAGGGTAGCTTATCTGGGGCCAACGTCCTGACTTTC. It yields the protein CASSYEYAQGSLSGANVLTF.